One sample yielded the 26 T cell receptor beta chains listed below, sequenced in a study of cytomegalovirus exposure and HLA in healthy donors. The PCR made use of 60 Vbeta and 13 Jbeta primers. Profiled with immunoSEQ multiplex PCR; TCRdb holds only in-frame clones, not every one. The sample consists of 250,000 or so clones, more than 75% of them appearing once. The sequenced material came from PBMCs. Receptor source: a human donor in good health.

The CDR3 protein is CASSLRPGYEQYF. In DNA form, the CDR3 reads TGTGCCAGCAGCTTACGTCCGGGCTACGAGCAGTACTTC. This rearrangement joins TRBV7-3 to TRBJ2-7; D gene unclear. The ends were cut back, 2 bases at V and 3 bases at J, with 8 bases in the middle. This CDR3 region has 13 residues. Germline-derived CDR1 and CDR2 are SGHTA and FQGTGA.

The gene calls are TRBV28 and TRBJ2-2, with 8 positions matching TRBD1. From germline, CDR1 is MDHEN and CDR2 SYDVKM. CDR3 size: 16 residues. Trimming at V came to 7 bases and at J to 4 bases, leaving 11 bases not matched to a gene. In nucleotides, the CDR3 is TGTGCCAGCACCGGAGGGGGGACAGGACCCACCGGGGAGCTGTTTTTT. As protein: CASTGGGTGPTGELFF.

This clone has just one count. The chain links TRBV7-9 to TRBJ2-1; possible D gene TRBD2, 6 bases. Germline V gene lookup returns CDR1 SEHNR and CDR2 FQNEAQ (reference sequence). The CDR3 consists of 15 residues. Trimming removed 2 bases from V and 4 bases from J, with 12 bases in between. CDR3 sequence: CASSLTGLDYNEQFF. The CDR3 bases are TGTGCCAGCAGCTTAACGGGACTGGATTACAATGAGCAGTTCTTC.

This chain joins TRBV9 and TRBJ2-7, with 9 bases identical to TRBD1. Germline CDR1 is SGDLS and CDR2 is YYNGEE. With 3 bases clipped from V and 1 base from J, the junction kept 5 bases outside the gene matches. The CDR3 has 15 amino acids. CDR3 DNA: TGTGCCAGCAGCGAGGGGACAGGGCGATCCTACGAGCAGTACTTC. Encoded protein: CASSEGTGRSYEQYF.

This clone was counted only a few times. The CDR3 here is CSVESGHRNTEAFF. CDR3 DNA: TGCAGCGTTGAATCGGGACACCGGAACACTGAAGCTTTCTTT. The chain has TRBV29-1 and TRBJ1-1, with D perhaps matching TRBD1 (6 bases). Germline V gene data show CDR1 as SQVTM and CDR2 as ANQGSEA. V gave up 2 bases and J gave up 1 base, with 11 bases separating them. This CDR3 contains 14 residues. The whole variable domain, remainder taken from reference TRBV29-1 and TRBJ1-1, is SAVISQKPSRDICQRGTSLTIQCQVDSQVTMMFWYRQQPGQSLTLIATANQGSEATYESGFVIDKFPISRPNLTFSTLTVSNMSPEDSSIYLCSVESGHRNTEAFFGQGTRLTVV.

CDR3 bases: TGCGCCAGCAGGGAGGGCAGCATGAACACTGAAGCTTTCTTT. Translation: CASREGSMNTEAFF. The chain employs TRBV5-1 and TRBJ1-1; no definite D call. Germline lookup yields CDR1 SGHRS and CDR2 YFSETQ. The CDR3 loop spans 14 amino acids. Trimming took 5 bases from V and 0 from J, leaving 11 bases between them.

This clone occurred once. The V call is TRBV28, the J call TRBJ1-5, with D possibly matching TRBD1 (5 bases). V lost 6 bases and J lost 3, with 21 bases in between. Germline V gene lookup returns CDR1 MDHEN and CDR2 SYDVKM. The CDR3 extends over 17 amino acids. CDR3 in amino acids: CASRKAVGGWNNQPQHF. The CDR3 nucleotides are TGTGCCAGCAGGAAAGCGGTTGGGGGGTGGAACAATCAGCCCCAGCATTTT.

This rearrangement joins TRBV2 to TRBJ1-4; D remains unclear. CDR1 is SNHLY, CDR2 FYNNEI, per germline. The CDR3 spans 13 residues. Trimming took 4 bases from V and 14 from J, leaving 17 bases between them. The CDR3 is CASSVMTLGTLFF. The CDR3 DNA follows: TGTGCCAGCAGTGTCATGACTCTCGGAACCCTGTTTTTT. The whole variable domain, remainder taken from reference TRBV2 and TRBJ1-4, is EPEVTQTPSHQVTQMGQEVILRCVPISNHLYFYWYRQILGQKVEFLVSFYNNEISEKSEIFDDQFSVERPDGSNFTLKIRSTKLEDSAMYFCASSVMTLGTLFFGSGTQLSVL.

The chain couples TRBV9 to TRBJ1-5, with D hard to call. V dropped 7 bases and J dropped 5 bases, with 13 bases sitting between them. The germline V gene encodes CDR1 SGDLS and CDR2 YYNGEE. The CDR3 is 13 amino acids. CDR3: CASSGEPDQPQHF. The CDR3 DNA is TGTGCCAGCTCAGGCGAGCCGGATCAGCCCCAGCATTTT.

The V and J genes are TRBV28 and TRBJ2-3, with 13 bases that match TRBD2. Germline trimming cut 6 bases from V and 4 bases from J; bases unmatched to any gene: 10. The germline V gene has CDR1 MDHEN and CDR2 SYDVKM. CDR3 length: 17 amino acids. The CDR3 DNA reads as TGTGCCAGCAGCGATAGGACTAGCGGGAGTCGGGCAGATACGCAGTATTTT. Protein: CASSDRTSGSRADTQYF.

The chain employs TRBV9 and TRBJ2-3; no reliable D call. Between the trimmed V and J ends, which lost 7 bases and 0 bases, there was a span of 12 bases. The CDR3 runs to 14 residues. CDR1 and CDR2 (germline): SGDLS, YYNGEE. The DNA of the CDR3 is TGTGCCAGCGCTACTTATACTAGCACAGATACGCAGTATTTT. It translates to CASATYTSTDTQYF. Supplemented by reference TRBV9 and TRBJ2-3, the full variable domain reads DSGVTQTPKHLITATGQRVTLRCSPRSGDLSVYWYQQSLDQGLQFLIQYYNGEERAKGNILERFSAQQFPDLHSELNLSSLELGDSALYFCASATYTSTDTQYFGPGTRLTVL.

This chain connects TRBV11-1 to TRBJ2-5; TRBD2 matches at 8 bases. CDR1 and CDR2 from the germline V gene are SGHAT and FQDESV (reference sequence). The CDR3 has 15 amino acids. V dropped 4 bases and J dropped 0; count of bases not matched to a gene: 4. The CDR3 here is CASSSTREDQETQYF. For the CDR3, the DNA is TGTGCCAGCAGCTCGACGCGGGAGGACCAAGAGACCCAGTACTTC.

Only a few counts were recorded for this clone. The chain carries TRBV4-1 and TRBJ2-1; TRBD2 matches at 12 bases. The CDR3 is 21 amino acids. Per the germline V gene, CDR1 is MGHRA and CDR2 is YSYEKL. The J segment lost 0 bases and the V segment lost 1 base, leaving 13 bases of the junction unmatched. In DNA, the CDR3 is TGCGCCAGCAGCCAAGCTCCCCCGCTAGCGGGAGGGAGATTCTCCTACAATGAGCAGTTCTTC. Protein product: CASSQAPPLAGGRFSYNEQFF.

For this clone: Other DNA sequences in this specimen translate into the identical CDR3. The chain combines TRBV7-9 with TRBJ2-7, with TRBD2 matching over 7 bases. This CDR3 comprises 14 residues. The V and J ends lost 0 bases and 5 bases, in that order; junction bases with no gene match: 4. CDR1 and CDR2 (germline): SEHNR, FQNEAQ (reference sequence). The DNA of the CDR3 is TGTGCCAGCAGCTTAGCAGGGGCGGGAGACGAGCAGTACTTC. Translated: CASSLAGAGDEQYF.

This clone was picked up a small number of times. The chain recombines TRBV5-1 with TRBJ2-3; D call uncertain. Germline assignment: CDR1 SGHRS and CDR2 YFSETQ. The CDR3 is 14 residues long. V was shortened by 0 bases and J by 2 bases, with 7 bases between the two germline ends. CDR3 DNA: TGCGCCAGCAGCTTGGGGGCTGTCACAGATACGCAGTATTTT. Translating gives CASSLGAVTDTQYF.

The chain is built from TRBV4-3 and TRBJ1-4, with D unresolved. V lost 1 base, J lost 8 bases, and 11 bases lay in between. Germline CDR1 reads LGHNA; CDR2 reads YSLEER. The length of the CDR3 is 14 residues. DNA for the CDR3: TGCGCCAGCAGCCAAGTAGCCGGTGGAGAAAAACTGTTTTTT. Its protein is CASSQVAGGEKLFF.

CDR3 DNA sequence: TGTGCCAGCAGGCCGCTAACTAGTTCCGGGGAGCTGTTTTTT. Amino acids: CASRPLTSSGELFF. The rearrangement uses TRBV6-6 and TRBJ2-2; D is perhaps TRBD2 (5 bases). Germline V CDR1 and CDR2: MNHNY, SVGAGI (reference sequence). The V and J ends lost 6 bases and 6 bases respectively, with 14 bases between them. This CDR3 has 14 residues.

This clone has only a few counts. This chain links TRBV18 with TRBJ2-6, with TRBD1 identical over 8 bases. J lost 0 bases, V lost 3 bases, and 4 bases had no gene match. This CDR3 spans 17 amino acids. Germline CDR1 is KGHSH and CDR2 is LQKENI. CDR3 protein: CASSPSDRVSGANVLTF. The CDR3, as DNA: TGTGCCAGCTCACCGTCGGACAGGGTCTCTGGGGCCAACGTCCTGACTTTC.

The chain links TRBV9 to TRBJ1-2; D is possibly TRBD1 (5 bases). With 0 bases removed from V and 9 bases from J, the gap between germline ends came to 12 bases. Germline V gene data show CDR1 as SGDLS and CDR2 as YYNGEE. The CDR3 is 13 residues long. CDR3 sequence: CASSVGQSDRYTF. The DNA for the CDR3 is TGTGCCAGCAGCGTAGGACAGAGTGATCGCTACACCTTC.

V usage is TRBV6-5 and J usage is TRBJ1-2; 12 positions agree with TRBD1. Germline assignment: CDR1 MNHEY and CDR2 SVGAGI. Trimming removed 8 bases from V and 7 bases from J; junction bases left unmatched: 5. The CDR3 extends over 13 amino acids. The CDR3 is CASGRDRGPGYTF. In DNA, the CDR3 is TGTGCCAGCGGCCGGGACAGGGGGCCTGGCTACACCTTC.

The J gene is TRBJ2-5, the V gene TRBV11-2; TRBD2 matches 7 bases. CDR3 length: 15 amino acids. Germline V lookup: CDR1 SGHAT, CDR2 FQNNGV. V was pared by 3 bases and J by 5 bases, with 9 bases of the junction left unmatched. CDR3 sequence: CASSFGGGPRETQYF. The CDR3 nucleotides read TGTGCCAGCAGCTTTGGGGGAGGGCCTAGGGAGACCCAGTACTTC.

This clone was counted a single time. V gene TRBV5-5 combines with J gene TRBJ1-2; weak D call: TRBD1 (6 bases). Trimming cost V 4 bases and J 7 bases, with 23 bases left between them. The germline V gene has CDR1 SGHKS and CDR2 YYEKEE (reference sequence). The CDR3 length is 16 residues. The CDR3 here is CASSGEGHMNIGGYTF. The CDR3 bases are TGTGCCAGCAGCGGAGAGGGACACATGAATATCGGTGGCTACACCTTC.

CDR3 bases: TGTGCCAGTAGTATGTTGGGACTAGCGGTTAGCTCCTACAATGAGCAGTTCTTC. Encoded protein: CASSMLGLAVSSYNEQFF. The chain employs TRBV19 and TRBJ2-1; 11 nucleotides agree with TRBD2. The CDR3 runs to 18 residues. With 3 bases clipped from V and 0 bases from J, the junction kept 7 bases outside the gene matches. Germline V gives CDR1 LNHDA, CDR2 SQIVND (reference sequence). The full variable domain, rest sourced from reference TRBV19 and TRBJ2-1, is DGGITQSPKYLFRKEGQNVTLSCEQNLNHDAMYWYRQDPGQGLRLIYYSQIVNDFQKGDIAEGYSVSREKKESFPLTVTSAQKNPTAFYLCASSMLGLAVSSYNEQFFGPGTRLTVL.

CDR3 coding DNA: TGTGCCAGTAGCCAGACTAGCGGGAGTATCTACGAGCAGTACTTC. This translates into CASSQTSGSIYEQYF. This chain links TRBV19 with TRBJ2-7, with 12 nucleotides matching TRBD2. The trim removed 6 bases at V and 3 bases at J, leaving 6 bases unmatched. The CDR3 consists of 15 residues. CDR1 is LNHDA and CDR2 is SQIVND in the germline V gene (reference sequence).

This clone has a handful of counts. CDR3 bases: TGTGCCAGCACTGGGGGTGCTAGCGGGAGGGCCAGAGTTGACACCGGGGAGCTGTTTTTT. Its protein product is CASTGGASGRARVDTGELFF. The rearrangement uses TRBV2 and TRBJ2-2; 12 bases are shared with TRBD2. Losses at the gene ends were 7 bases for V and 3 bases for J; bases not matched to a gene: 18. Germline CDR1 is SNHLY and CDR2 is FYNNEI. This CDR3 is built from 20 residues.

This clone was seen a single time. Here the CDR3 reads CASSYLPVLNTEAFF. DNA for the CDR3: TGTGCCAGCAGTTACTTGCCGGTTTTGAACACTGAAGCTTTCTTT. The rearrangement joins TRBV6-5 to TRBJ1-1; no clear D gene. Germline V CDR1 and CDR2: MNHEY, SVGAGI. The CDR3 covers 15 residues. The V end lost 1 base, the J end lost 0 bases, and 9 bases lay between the germline ends.